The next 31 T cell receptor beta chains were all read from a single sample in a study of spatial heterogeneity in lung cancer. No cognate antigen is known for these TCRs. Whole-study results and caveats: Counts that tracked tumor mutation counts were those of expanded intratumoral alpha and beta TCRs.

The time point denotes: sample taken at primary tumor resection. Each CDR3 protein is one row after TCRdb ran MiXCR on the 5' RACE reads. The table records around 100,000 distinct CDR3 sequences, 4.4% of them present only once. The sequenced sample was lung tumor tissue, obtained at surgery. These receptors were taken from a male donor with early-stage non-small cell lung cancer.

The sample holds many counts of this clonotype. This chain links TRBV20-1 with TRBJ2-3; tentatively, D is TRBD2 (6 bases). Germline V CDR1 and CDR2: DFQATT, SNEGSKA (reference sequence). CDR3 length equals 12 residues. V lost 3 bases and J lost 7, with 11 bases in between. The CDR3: CSAREEGHTQYF. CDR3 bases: TGCAGTGCTAGGGAGGAGGGCCATACGCAGTATTTT.

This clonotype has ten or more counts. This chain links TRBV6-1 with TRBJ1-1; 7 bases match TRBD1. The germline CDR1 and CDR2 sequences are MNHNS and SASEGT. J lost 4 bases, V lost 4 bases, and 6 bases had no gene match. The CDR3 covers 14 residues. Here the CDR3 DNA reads TGTGCCAGCAGTGGGCGATACAGGGGCACTGAAGCTTTCTTT. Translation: CASSGRYRGTEAFF.

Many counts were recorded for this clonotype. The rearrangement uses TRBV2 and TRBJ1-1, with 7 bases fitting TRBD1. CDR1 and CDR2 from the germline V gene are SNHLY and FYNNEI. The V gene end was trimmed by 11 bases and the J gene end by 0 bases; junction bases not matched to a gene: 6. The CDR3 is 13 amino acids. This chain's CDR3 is CAGRTGLNTEAFF. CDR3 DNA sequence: TGTGCCGGAAGGACAGGCCTGAACACTGAAGCTTTCTTT.

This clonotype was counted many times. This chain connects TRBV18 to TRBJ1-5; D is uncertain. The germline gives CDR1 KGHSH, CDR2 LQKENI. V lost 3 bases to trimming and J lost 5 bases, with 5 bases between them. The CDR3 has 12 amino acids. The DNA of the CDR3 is TGTGCCAGCTCACCGGGAGATCAGCCCCAGCATTTT. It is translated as CASSPGDQPQHF. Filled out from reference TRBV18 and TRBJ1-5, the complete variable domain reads NAGVMQNPRHLVRRRGQEARLRCSPMKGHSHVYWYRQLPEEGLKFMVYLQKENIIDESGMPKERFSAEFPKEGPSILRIQQVVRGDSAAYFCASSPGDQPQHFGDGTRLSIL.

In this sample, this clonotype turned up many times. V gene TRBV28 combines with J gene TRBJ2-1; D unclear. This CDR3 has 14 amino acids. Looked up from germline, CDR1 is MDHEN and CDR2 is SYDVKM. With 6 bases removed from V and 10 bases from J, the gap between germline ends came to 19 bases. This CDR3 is CASRNPPARGEQFF. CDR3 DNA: TGTGCCAGCAGGAACCCACCGGCCCGCGGAGAGCAGTTCTTC.

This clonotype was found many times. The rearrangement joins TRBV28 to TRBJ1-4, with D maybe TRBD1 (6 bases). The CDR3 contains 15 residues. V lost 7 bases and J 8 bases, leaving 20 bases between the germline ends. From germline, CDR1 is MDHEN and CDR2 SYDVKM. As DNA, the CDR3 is TGTGCCAGCAACAGACAGGCCGGTTTGGACGAAAAACTGTTTTTT. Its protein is CASNRQAGLDEKLFF.

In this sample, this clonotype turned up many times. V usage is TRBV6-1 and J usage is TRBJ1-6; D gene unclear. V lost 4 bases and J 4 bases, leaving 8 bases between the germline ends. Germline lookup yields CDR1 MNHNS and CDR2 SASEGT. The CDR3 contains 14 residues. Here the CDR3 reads CASSAGPYNSPLHF. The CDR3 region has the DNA TGTGCCAGCAGTGCCGGCCCTTATAATTCACCCCTCCACTTT.

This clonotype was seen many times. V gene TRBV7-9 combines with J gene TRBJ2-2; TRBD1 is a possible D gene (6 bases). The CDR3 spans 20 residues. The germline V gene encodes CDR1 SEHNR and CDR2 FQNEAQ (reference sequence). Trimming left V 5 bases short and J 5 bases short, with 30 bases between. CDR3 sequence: CASSPPGPTGRPPGTGELFF. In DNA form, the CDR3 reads TGTGCCAGCAGCCCGCCGGGACCGACAGGCCGACCCCCTGGGACCGGGGAGCTGTTTTTT.

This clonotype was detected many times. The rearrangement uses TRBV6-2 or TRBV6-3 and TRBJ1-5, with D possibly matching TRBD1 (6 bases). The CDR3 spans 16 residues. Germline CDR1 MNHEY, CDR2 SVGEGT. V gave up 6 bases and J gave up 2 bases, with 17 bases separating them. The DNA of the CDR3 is TGTGCCAGCAGCTCCGGACAGACGACTGGCAATCAGCCCCAGCATTTT. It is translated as CASSSGQTTGNQPQHF.

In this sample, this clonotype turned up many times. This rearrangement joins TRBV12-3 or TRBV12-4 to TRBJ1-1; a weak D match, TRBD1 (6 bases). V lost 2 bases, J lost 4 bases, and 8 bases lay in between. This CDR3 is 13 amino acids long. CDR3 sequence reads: CASSLIRGTEAFF. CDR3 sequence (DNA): TGTGCCAGCAGTTTAATCAGGGGCACTGAAGCTTTCTTT.

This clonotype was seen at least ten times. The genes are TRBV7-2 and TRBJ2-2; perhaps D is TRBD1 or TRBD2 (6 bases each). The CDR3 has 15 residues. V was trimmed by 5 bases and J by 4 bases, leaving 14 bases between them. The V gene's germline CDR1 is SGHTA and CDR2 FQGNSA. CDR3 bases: TGTGCCAGCAGCCCTGGAGGGGGTCGCACCGGGGAGCTGTTTTTT. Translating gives CASSPGGGRTGELFF.

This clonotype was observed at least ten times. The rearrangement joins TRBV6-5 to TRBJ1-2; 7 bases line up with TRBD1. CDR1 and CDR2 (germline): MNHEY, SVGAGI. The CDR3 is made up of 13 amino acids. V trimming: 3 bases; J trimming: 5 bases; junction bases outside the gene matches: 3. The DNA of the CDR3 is TGTGCCAGCAGTTATCGGGACAGATATGGCTACACCTTC. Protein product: CASSYRDRYGYTF.

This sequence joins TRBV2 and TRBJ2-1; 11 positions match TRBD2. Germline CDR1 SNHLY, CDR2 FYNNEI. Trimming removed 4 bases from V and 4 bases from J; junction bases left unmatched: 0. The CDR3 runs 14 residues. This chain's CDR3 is CASSASGRYNEQFF. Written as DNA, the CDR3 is TGTGCCAGCAGTGCTAGCGGGAGGTACAATGAGCAGTTCTTC. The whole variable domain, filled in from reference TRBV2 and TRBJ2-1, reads EPEVTQTPSHQVTQMGQEVILRCVPISNHLYFYWYRQILGQKVEFLVSFYNNEISEKSEIFDDQFSVERPDGSNFTLKIRSTKLEDSAMYFCASSASGRYNEQFFGPGTRLTVL.

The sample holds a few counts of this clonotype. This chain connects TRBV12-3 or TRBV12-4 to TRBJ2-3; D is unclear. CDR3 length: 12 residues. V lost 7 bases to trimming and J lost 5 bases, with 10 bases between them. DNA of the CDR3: TGTGCCAGCATTGGTTCCGAAGATACGCAGTATTTT. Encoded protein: CASIGSEDTQYF.

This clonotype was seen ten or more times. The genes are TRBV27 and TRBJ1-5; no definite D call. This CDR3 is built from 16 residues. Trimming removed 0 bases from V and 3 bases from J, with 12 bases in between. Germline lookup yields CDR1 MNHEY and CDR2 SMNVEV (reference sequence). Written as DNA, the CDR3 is TGTGCCAGCAGTTTATCGATTGACGGACTCAATCAGCCCCAGCATTTT. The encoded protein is CASSLSIDGLNQPQHF.

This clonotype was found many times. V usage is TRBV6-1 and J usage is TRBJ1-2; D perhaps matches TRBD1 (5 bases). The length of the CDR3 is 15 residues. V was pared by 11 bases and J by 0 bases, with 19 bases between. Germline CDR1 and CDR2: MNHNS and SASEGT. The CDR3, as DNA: TGTGCCGGCCGACAGATAGCCCGCGCTAACTATGGCTACACCTTC. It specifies CAGRQIARANYGYTF.

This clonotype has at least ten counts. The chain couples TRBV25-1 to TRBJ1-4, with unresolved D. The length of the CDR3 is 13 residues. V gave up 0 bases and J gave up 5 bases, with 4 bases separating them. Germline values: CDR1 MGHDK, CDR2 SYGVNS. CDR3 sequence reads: CASSEYGNEKLFF. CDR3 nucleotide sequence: TGTGCCAGCAGTGAATACGGGAATGAAAAACTGTTTTTT.

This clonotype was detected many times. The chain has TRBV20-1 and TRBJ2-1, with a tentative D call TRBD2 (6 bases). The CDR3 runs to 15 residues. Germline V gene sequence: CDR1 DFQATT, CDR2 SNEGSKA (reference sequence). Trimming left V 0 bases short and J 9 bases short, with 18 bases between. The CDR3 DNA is TGCAGTGCTAGAGATCAGGCGGGGCCTGACTTTGAGCAGTTCTTC. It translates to CSARDQAGPDFEQFF.

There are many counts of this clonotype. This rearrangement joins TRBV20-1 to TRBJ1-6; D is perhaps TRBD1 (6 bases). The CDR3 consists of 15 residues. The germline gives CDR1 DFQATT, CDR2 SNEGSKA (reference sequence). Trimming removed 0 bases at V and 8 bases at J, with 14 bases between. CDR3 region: CSARDGRGIHSPLHF. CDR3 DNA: TGCAGTGCTAGAGATGGGAGGGGGATTCATTCACCCCTCCACTTT.

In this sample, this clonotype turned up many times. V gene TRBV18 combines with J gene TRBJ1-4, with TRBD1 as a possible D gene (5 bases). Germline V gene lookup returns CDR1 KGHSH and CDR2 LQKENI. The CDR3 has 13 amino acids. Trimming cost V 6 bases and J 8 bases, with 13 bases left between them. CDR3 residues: CASSRGFEEKLFF. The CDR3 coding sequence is TGTGCCAGCTCGAGGGGCTTTGAGGAAAAACTGTTTTTT.

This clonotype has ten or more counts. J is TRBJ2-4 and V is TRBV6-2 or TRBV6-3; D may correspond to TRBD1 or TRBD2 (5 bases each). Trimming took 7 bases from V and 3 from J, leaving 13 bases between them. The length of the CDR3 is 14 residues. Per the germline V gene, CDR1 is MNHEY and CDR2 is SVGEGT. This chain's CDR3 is CASKGRQGKNIQYF. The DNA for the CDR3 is TGTGCCAGCAAGGGACGGCAAGGCAAAAACATTCAGTACTTC.

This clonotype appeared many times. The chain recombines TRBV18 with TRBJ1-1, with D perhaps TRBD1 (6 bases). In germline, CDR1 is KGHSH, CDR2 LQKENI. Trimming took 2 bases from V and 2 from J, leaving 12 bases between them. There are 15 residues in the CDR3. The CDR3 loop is CASSPDRRVNTEAFF. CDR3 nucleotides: TGTGCCAGCTCACCAGACAGGCGGGTCAACACTGAAGCTTTCTTT.

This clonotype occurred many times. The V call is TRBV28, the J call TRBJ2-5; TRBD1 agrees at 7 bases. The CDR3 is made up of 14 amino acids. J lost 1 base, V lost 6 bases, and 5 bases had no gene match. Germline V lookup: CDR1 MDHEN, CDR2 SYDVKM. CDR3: CASREDRSQETQYF. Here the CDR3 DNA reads TGTGCCAGCAGGGAGGACAGGAGCCAAGAGACCCAGTACTTC.

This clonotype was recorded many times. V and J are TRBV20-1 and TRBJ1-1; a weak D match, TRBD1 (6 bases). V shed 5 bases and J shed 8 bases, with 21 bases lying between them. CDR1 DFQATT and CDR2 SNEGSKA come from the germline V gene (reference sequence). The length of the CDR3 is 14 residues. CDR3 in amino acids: CSAPLGGQRTEAFF. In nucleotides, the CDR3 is TGCAGTGCTCCACTTGGGGGGCAACGTACCGAAGCTTTCTTT.

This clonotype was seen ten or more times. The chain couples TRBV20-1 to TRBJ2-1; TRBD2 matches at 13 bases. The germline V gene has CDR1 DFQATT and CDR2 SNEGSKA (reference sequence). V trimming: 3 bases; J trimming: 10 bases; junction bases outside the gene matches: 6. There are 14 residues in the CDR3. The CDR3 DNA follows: TGCAGTGCTAGGGACGGACTAGCGGGAGTCGAGCAGTTCTTC. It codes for CSARDGLAGVEQFF.

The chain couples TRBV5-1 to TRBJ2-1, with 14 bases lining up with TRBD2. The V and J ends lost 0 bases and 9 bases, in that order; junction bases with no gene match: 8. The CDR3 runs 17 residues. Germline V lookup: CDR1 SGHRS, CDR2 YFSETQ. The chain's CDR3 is CASSLEGGLAGDFEQFF. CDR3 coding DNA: TGCGCCAGCAGCTTGGAGGGGGGACTAGCGGGAGATTTTGAGCAGTTCTTC.

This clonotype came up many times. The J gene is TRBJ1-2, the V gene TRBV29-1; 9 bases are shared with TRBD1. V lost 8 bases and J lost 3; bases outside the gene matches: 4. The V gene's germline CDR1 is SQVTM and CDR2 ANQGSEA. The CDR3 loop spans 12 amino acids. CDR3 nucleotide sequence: TGCAGCTTCCGACAGGGGGACTATGGCTACACCTTC. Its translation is CSFRQGDYGYTF.

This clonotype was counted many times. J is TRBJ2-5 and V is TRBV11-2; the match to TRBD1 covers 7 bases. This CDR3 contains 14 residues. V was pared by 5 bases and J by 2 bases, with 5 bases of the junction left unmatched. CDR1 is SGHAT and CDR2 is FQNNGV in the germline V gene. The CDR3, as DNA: TGTGCCAGCAGCCTCGACAGGGTTCAAGAGACCCAGTACTTC. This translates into CASSLDRVQETQYF.

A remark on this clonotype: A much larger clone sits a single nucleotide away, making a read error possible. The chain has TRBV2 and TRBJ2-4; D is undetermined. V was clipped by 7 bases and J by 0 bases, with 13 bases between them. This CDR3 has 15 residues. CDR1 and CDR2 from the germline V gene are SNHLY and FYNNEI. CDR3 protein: CASKRGLLAKNIQYF. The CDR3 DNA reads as TGTGCCAGCAAGAGAGGCTTATTAGCCAAAAACATTCAGTACTTC.

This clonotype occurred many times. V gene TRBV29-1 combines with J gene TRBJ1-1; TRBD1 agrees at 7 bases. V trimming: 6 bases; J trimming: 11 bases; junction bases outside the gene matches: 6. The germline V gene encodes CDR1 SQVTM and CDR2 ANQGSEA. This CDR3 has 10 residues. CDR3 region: CSVDRQGAFF. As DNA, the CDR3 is TGCAGCGTGGACAGACAGGGCGCTTTCTTT.

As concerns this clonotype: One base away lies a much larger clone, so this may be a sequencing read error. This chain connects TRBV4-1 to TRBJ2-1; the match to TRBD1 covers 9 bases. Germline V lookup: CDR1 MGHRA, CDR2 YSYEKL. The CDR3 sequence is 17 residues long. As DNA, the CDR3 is TGCGCCGGCAGCTCCCTTGTTGGGACAGGGTCCCTCAATGAGCAGTTCTTC. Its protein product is CAGSSLVGTGSLNEQFF.